This T cell receptor (beta chain) was profiled in a study of tissue T cells after allogeneic stem cell transplantation. Across the whole study: Graft-versus-host disease patients received grafts, four unmodified and three CD34-selected to deplete T cells.

Steroid-refractory graft-versus-host disease after allogeneic hematopoietic cell transplant qualified adults for prospective research-autopsy enrollment. Gastrointestinal graft-versus-host disease was present in all patients, each treated with several therapy lines. CDR3 length equals 15 residues. CDR1 and CDR2 from the germline V gene are LNHDA and SQIVND (reference sequence). The V end lost 2 bases, the J end lost 0 bases, and 8 bases lay between the germline ends. Survey-depth TCRbeta CDR3 sequencing reported V/J genes and productive frequencies. The table came from immunoSEQ multiplex PCR; TCRdb's copy has only in-frame clones and leaves some out. The sample records around 590 clones, around 80% being singletons.

This chain connects TRBV19 to TRBJ1-5; D is possibly TRBD1 (5 bases). This specimen consisted of ileal tissue, obtained at autopsy. This TCR was sampled from a female patient between 18 and 50 years old with steroid-refractory graft-versus-host disease after an allogeneic stem cell transplant. Some T cells may be the graft donor's. The CDR3 loop is CASSIRGYSNQPQHF. CDR3 bases: TGTGCCAGTAGTATACGGGGGTATAGCAATCAGCCCCAGCATTTT. Together with reference TRBV19 and TRBJ1-5, the CDR3 gives the full variable domain: DGGITQSPKYLFRKEGQNVTLSCEQNLNHDAMYWYRQDPGQGLRLIYYSQIVNDFQKGDIAEGYSVSREKKESFPLTVTSAQKNPTAFYLCASSIRGYSNQPQHFGDGTRLSIL.